This T cell receptor (beta chain) was observed in a study of chemoradiotherapy in HPV16-positive cancers. Regarding this clone: The target antigen is unknown.

Generated by immunoSEQ multiplex PCR, the TCRdb table keeps only in-frame clones and is missing some. The sample lists fewer than 850 clones; about three quarters were seen once. General study findings and limits: The functional HPV-specific definition rests on just two HPV16-positive patients.

In germline, CDR1 is SGHRS, CDR2 YFSETQ. This CDR3 has 16 amino acids. The ends were cut back, 0 bases at V and 3 bases at J, with 13 bases in the middle. The receptor was isolated from a human donor with HPV-associated anogenital cancer. The chain has TRBV5-1 and TRBJ2-4, with D possibly being TRBD1 or TRBD2 (5 bases each). The source material was tumor tissue, sampled from a patient who underwent chemoradiotherapy. The CDR3: CASSLGGIDVKNIQYF. The DNA of the CDR3 is TGCGCCAGCAGCTTGGGGGGGATAGATGTCAAAAACATTCAGTACTTC.